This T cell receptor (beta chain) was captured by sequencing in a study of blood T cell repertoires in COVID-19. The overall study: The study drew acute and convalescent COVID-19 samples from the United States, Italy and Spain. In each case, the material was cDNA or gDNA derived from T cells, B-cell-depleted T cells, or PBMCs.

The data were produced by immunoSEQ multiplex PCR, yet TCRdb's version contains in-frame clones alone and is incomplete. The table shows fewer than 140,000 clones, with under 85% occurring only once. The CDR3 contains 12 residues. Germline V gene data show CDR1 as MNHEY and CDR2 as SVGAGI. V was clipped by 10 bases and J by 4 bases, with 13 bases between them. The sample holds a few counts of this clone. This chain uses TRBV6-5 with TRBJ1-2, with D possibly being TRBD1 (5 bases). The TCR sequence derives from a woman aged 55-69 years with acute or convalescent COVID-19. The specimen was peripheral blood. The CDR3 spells CATGGVFYGYTF. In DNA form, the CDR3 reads TGTGCCACCGGAGGGGTATTCTATGGCTACACCTTC.